One T cell receptor (beta chain) is described in this entry. Antigen: not known. The data are from a study of T cell responses to AZD1222 COVID-19 vaccine. Notes on the study in general: There were mostly white British donors and more females than males, and clonal diversity was possibly underestimated. CD4 TCRs linked to vaccination spanned spike, dominating at 160-218 and 743-854.

Produced via immunoSEQ multiplex PCR; TCRdb's table is partial and in-frame only. The data hold roughly 130,000 clones, with about nine tenths observed a single time. The sequencing here drew on peripheral blood, taken on day 0 of AZD1222 vaccination. The sequence derives from an adult in good health.

The CDR3 DNA sequence: TGTGCCAGCAGCCGACCTGGACAGAACACTGAAGCTTTCTTT. It is translated as CASSRPGQNTEAFF. The chain uses TRBV11-2 and TRBJ1-1; tentative D call: TRBD1 (5 bases). Between the trimmed V and J ends, which lost 5 bases and 1 base, there was a span of 11 bases. Germline loops: CDR1 SGHAT, CDR2 FQNNGV. The CDR3 loop spans 14 amino acids.